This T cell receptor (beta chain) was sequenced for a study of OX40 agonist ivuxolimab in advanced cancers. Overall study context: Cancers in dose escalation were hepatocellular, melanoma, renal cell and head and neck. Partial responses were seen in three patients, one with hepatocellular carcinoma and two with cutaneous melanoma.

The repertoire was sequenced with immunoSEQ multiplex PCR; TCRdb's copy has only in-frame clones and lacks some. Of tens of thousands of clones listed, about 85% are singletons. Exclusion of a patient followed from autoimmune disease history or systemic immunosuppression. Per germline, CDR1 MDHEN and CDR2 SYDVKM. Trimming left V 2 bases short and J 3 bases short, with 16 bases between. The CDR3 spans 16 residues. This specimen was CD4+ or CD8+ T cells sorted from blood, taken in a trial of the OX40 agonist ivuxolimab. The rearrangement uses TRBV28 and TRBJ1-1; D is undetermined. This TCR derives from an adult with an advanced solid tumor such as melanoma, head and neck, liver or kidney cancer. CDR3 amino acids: CASSLPRNRKDTEAFF. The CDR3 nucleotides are TGTGCCAGCAGTTTACCCAGGAATAGAAAAGACACTGAAGCTTTCTTT.